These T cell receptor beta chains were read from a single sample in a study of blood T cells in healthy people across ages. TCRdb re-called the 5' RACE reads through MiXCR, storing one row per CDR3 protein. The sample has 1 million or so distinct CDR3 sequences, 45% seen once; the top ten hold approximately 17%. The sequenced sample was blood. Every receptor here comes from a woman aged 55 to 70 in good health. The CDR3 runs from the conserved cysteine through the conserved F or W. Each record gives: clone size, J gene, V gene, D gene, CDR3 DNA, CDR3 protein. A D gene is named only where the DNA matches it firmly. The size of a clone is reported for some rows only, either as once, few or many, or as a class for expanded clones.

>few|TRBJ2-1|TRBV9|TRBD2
TGTGCCAGCAGCGTAGAGGTTAGCGGGAGCTACAATGAGCAGTTCTTC
CASSVEVSGSYNEQFF
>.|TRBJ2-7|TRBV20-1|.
TGCAGTGCTAGGAAGCTAACAGGGTACGAGCAGTACTTC
CSARKLTGYEQYF
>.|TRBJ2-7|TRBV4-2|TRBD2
TGTGCCAGCAGCCAACAGCGGGAGGTCGAGCAGTACTTC
CASSQQREVEQYF
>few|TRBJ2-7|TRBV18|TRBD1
TGTGCCAGCTCATCTAAGGGACAGGGCACAGAGCAGTACTTC
CASSSKGQGTEQYF
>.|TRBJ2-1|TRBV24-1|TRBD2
TGTGCCACCAGTGATGGAGGGACTAGCGGTAATGAGCAGTTCTTC
CATSDGGTSGNEQFF
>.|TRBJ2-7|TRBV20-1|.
TGCAGTGCTAGAGATTATTCGGGACACACCTACGAGCGGTACTTC
CSARDYSGHTYERYF
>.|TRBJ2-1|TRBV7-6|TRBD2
TGTGCCAGCAGCCGATCCGGAGCGGGAGGGTCTTACAATGAGCAGTTCTTC
CASSRSGAGGSYNEQFF
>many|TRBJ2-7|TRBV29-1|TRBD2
TGCAGCGTTGTAAGGGGAGGGACTAGCTACGAGCAGTACTTC
CSVVRGGTSYEQYF
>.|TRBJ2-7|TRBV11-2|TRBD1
TGTGCCAGCAGCCCCGACAGGGGCAAATACTACGAGCAGTACTTC
CASSPDRGKYYEQYF
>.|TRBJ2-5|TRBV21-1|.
TGTGCCAGCAGCAAAAACGGGGCTGCGGAAGAGACCCAGTACTTC
CASSKNGAAEETQYF
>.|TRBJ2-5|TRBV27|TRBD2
TGTGCCAGCAGTTTTTGGACTAGCGGCCAATCGGAGACCCAGTACTTC
CASSFWTSGQSETQYF
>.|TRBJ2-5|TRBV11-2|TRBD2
TGTGCCAGCGGCTTTCCTAGCGGTGGCCTGACCCAGTACCAAGAGACCCAGTACTTC
CASGFPSGGLTQYQETQYF
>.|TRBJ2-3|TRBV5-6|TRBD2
TGTGCCGGCAGCGGGACCCTAGCGGCCATCACAGATACGCAGTATTTT
CAGSGTLAAITDTQYF
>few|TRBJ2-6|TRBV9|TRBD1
TGTGCCAGCAGCTCCCAAGGGGGCGCTGGGGCCAACGTCCTGACTTTC
CASSSQGGAGANVLTF
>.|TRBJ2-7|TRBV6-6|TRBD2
TGTGCCAGCAGAGAAACTAGCGGGTCCCCGCCGGGCGAGCAGTACTTC
CASRETSGSPPGEQYF
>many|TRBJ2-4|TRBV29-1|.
TGCAGCGTTGCCGGGGAATACATTCAGTACTTC
CSVAGEYIQYF
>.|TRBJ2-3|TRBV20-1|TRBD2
TGCAGTGCTAGAGATGTAGCGGGGGGGTCCACAGATACGCAGTATTTT
CSARDVAGGSTDTQYF
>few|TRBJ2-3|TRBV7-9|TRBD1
TGTGCCAGCAGCTTAGCGGGACAGGTGACAGATACGCAGTATTTT
CASSLAGQVTDTQYF
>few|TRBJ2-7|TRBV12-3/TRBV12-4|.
TGTGCCAGCAGTGTCCGACAGGTCCAGCAGTACTTC
CASSVRQVQQYF
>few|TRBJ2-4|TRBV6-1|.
TGTGCCAGCAGTGAAGATTGGCTAGCCAAAAACATTCAGTACTTC
CASSEDWLAKNIQYF
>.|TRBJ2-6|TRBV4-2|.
TGTGCCAGCAGCCAAGATGACTCTGGGGCCAACGTCCTGACTTTC
CASSQDDSGANVLTF
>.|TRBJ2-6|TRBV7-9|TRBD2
TGTGCCAGCAGCTTCGGGGGGTCCCTTATGAGCTCTGGGGCCAACGTCCTGACTTTC
CASSFGGSLMSSGANVLTF
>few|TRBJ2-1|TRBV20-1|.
TGCAGTGCTAAAGCGCCTTCCTACAATGAGCAGTTCTTC
CSAKAPSYNEQFF
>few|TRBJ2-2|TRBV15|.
TGTGCCACCAGCAGAGATCAGACATCCTCCGGGGAGCTGTTTTTT
CATSRDQTSSGELFF
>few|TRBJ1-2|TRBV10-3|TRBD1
TGTGCCATCAGTATGGACAGGAACTATGGCTACACCTTC
CAISMDRNYGYTF
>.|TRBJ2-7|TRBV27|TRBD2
TGTGCCAGCAAACTAGCGGGAGCTTACGAGCAGTACTTC
CASKLAGAYEQYF
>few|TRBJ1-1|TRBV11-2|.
TGTGCCAGCAGCTGGAGTTGGCAGGGTGTGACTGAAGCTTTCTTT
CASSWSWQGVTEAFF
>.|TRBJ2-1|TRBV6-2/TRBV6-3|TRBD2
TGTGCCAGCAGTCAAACTAGCGACCCCTACAATGAGCAGTTCTTC
CASSQTSDPYNEQFF
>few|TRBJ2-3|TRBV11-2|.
TGTGCCAGCAGCCCCAACGGGTATCCCACAGATACGCAGTATTTT
CASSPNGYPTDTQYF
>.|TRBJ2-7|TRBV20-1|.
TGCAGTGCTACGACATCCTACGAGCAGTACTTC
CSATTSYEQYF
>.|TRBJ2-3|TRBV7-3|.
TGTGCCAGCAGCCGAAACAGAGGAAGCACAGATACGCAGTATTTT
CASSRNRGSTDTQYF
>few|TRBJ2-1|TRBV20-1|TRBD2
TGCAGTGCTAGAGTGGCTAGACTAGCGGGAATGGGTGAGCAGTTCTTC
CSARVARLAGMGEQFF
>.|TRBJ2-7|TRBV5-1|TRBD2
TGCGCCAGCAGCTACCTAGCGGGAGAATACGAGCAGTACTTC
CASSYLAGEYEQYF
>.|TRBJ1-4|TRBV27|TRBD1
TGTGCCAGCAGTTTCTCGAGGACAGGGCGCGCAACCGAAAAACTGTTTTTT
CASSFSRTGRATEKLFF
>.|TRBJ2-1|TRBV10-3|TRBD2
TGTGCCATCAGTGAGACTAGCGGGCGGAATGAGCAGTTCTTC
CAISETSGRNEQFF
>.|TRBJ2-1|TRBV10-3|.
TGTGCCATCAGCGCGGGGTACTACAATGAGCAGTTCTTC
CAISAGYYNEQFF
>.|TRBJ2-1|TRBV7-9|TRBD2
TGTGCCAGCAGCCTGGATCTAGCGGGAGTACCGTTCTTC
CASSLDLAGVPFF
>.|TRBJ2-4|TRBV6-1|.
TGTGCCAGCAGACTAGGCAATGAGCAGTACTTC
CASRLGNEQYF
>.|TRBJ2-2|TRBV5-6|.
TGTGCCAGCAGCGTGACTCCCCGCGGGGAGCTGTTTTTT
CASSVTPRGELFF
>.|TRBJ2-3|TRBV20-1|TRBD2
TGCAGTGCTGTAGCGGGAGGGCGGAGCACAGATACGCAGTATTTT
CSAVAGGRSTDTQYF
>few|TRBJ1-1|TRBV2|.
TGTGCCAGCAGTGACCTTGGCGGGAGTGGCACTGAAGCTTTCTTT
CASSDLGGSGTEAFF
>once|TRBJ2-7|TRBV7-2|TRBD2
TGTGCCAGCAGCTCCCAACCTAGCGGGAGCTACGAGCAGTACTTC
CASSSQPSGSYEQYF
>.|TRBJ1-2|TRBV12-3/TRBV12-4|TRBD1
TGTGCCAGCAGTGTAGTGACAGGGTATGGCTACACCTTC
CASSVVTGYGYTF
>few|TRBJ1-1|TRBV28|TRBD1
TGTGCCAGCAGTGTCGACAGGGCGGGGAACACTGAAGCTTTCTTT
CASSVDRAGNTEAFF
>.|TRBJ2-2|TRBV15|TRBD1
TGTGCCACCAGCAGTGAAGGACAGGGCTGGGCCGGGGAGCTGTTTTTT
CATSSEGQGWAGELFF
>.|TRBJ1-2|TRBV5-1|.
TGCACCAGCAGCTGGGGCAGGGGAGACGACTATGGCTACACCTTC
CTSSWGRGDDYGYTF
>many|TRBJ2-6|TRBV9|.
TGTGCCAGCAGTTCAGGGGGGTATGGGGCCAACGTCCTGACTTTC
CASSSGGYGANVLTF
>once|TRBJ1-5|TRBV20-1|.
TGCGGTGCTAGTTTAGCGGGCGCTGCATCAGGTCAGCCCCAGCATTTT
CGASLAGAASGQPQHF
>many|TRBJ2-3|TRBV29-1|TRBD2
TGCAGCGTTGAAGGGTGGAGCGGGAGAGGAGGAGATACGCAGTATTTT
CSVEGWSGRGGDTQYF
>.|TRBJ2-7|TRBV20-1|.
TGCAGTGCCCCAAAGGACAGTCTGACCTCCGAGCAGTACTTC
CSAPKDSLTSEQYF
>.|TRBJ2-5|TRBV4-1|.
TGCGCCAGCAGCCAAGATCCAGGGACCCAAGAGACCCAGTACTTC
CASSQDPGTQETQYF
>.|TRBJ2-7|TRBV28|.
TGTGCCAGCAGTTTAGTTCGACAGCACTACGAGCAGTACTTC
CASSLVRQHYEQYF
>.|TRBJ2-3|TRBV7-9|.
TGTGCCAGCAGCTCTCCACGGAGGGGGGGGCCCACAGATACGCAGTATTTT
CASSSPRRGGPTDTQYF
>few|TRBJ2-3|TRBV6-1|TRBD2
TGTGCCAGCAGATCAGATCTAGCGGGAGGGGAGGAGACCACTATAGATACGCAGTATTTT
CASRSDLAGGEETTIDTQYF
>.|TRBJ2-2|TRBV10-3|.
TGTGCCTCCTCTCCGGGACCCCGAACCACCGGGGAGCTGTTTTTT
CASSPGPRTTGELFF